This T cell receptor (beta chain) stems from a study of shared clonotypes between healthy human individuals. Background on the study: For every donor, three CD4 naive, three CD4 memory, two CD8 naive and one CD8 memory plates were used. Study outcomes and limitations: Clonotype sharing among donors likely depends on sequencing depth.

The germline V and J ends were trimmed by 4 bases and 7 bases, with 2 bases remaining between them. Germline CDR1 reads SNHLY; CDR2 reads FYNNEI. The CDR3 is 11 residues long. Generated by immunoSEQ multiplex PCR, the TCRdb table keeps only in-frame clones and is missing some. The profile shows about 2.4 million clones, 90% to 95% of them singletons. Note on this clone: Its antigen is as yet unknown. This same CDR3 is encoded by further DNA sequences in the sample.

Input material: naive CD4+ T cells from PBMCs. Subset specified: CD45RA+ positively selected. The chain is built from TRBV2 and TRBJ1-6, with unresolved D. The TCR comes from a man younger than 35 in good health. Some clones in this sample may be carry-over from other donors' samples. CDR3 sequence reads: CASSGNSPLHF. CDR3 nucleotides: TGTGCCAGCAGTGGCAATTCACCCCTCCACTTT. Full variable domain (outside the CDR3, taken from reference TRBV2 and TRBJ1-6): EPEVTQTPSHQVTQMGQEVILRCVPISNHLYFYWYRQILGQKVEFLVSFYNNEISEKSEIFDDQFSVERPDGSNFTLKIRSTKLEDSAMYFCASSGNSPLHFGNGTRLTVT.